This entry lists 2 T cell receptor beta chains sequenced from one sample in a study of blood T cell repertoires in COVID-19. Sequencing used immunoSEQ multiplex PCR; TCRdb keeps in-frame clones, though not all of them. The sample yields about 240,000 clones, about 88% seen once. Sequencing used peripheral blood. These receptors all stem from an older woman with active or convalescent COVID-19.

Here the CDR3 reads CATTLGSTDTQYF. The CDR3 nucleotides read TGTGCCACCACCCTGGGCTCAACAGATACGCAGTATTTT. The V call is TRBV24-1, the J call TRBJ2-3; D is undetermined. V gave up 8 bases and J gave up 3 bases, with 11 bases separating them. Germline V gene lookup returns CDR1 KGHDR and CDR2 SFDVKD. The length of the CDR3 is 13 residues.

This clone appeared a few times. The V gene is TRBV5-1, the J gene TRBJ1-2; a possible D gene is TRBD1 (5 bases). V lost 4 bases to trimming and J lost 3 bases, with 16 bases between them. This CDR3 spans 15 amino acids. The germline gives CDR1 SGHRS, CDR2 YFSETQ. Here the CDR3 DNA reads TGCGCCAGCAGCGTAGCCTCGACCAGGGACTATGGCTACACCTTC. Its protein is CASSVASTRDYGYTF.